These 8 T cell receptor beta chains were sequenced from one sample in a study of shared clonotypes between healthy human individuals. Assay: immunoSEQ multiplex PCR; the TCRdb copy retains only in-frame clones and omits some. The sample carries under 600,000 clones, 95% to 98% recorded once. The sequencing input was naive CD4+ T cells sorted from blood. Subset of the sample: CD45RA+ positively selected. These TCRs come from a woman between 25 and 40 years old in good health.

The V gene is TRBV5-1, the J gene TRBJ2-7; TRBD1 matches at 8 bases. With 3 bases clipped from V and 2 bases from J, the junction kept 7 bases outside the gene matches. The CDR3 covers 15 residues. Per germline, CDR1 SGHRS and CDR2 YFSETQ. CDR3 in DNA: TGCGCCAGCAGCTACGGGACAGGATCGACCTACGAGCAGTACTTC. This translates into CASSYGTGSTYEQYF. Filled out from reference TRBV5-1 and TRBJ2-7, the complete variable domain reads KAGVTQTPRYLIKTRGQQVTLSCSPISGHRSVSWYQQTPGQGLQFLFEYFSETQRNKGNFPGRFSGRQFSNSRSEMNVSTLELGDSALYLCASSYGTGSTYEQYFGPGTRLTVT.

This sequence joins TRBV6-9 and TRBJ2-7, with a weak D call TRBD1 (5 bases). Germline V lookup: CDR1 MNHGY, CDR2 SVAAGI. V lost 3 bases and J lost 3, with 12 bases in between. This CDR3 region has 14 residues. The CDR3: CASSYSNQGYEQYF. As DNA, the CDR3 is TGTGCCAGCAGTTACTCTAATCAGGGCTACGAGCAGTACTTC.

The rearrangement joins TRBV29-1 to TRBJ1-4; D call uncertain. The V end lost 4 bases, the J end lost 11 bases, and 14 bases lay between the germline ends. Per germline, CDR1 SQVTM and CDR2 ANQGSEA. The CDR3 runs to 12 residues. The CDR3: CSVGQVGGKLFF. As DNA, the CDR3 is TGCAGCGTTGGCCAGGTGGGCGGGAAACTGTTTTTT.

The V and J genes are TRBV5-1 and TRBJ2-7, with a possible D match to TRBD1 (5 bases). CDR1 SGHRS and CDR2 YFSETQ come from the germline V gene. V shed 2 bases and J shed 9 bases, with 6 bases lying between them. CDR3 length equals 10 residues. CDR3 protein: CASSLRGQYF. The CDR3 bases are TGCGCCAGCAGCTTAAGGGGGCAGTACTTC.

The rearrangement joins TRBV28 to TRBJ2-7; D tentatively reads TRBD1 or TRBD2 (5 bases each). This CDR3 comprises 16 residues. The V end lost 9 bases, the J end lost 5 bases, and 26 bases lay between the germline ends. CDR1 is MDHEN and CDR2 is SYDVKM in the germline V gene. This CDR3 reads CASYSPQGPSFHEQYF. CDR3 DNA: TGTGCCAGTTATTCGCCCCAGGGACCCTCTTTCCACGAGCAGTACTTC.

This sequence joins TRBV14 and TRBJ2-2; 7 bases line up with TRBD2. CDR1 and CDR2 from the germline V gene are SGHDN and FVKESK. This CDR3 is built from 17 residues. V shed 4 bases and J 1 base; nucleotides not matched to a gene: 9. The CDR3 sequence: CASSRTGSGGNTGELFF. The CDR3 bases are TGTGCCAGCAGCCGGACGGGGTCGGGAGGGAACACCGGGGAGCTGTTTTTT.

This chain's CDR3 is CASSSYLAKNIQYF. In nucleotides, the CDR3 is TGTGCCAGCAGTTCCTATCTAGCCAAAAACATTCAGTACTTC. The rearrangement uses TRBV27 and TRBJ2-4; D is uncertain. Trimming cost V 4 bases and J 0 bases, with 7 bases left between them. The CDR3 sequence is 14 residues long. Per germline, CDR1 MNHEY and CDR2 SMNVEV (reference sequence).

The V and J genes are TRBV18 and TRBJ2-5, with 7 bases fitting TRBD2. This CDR3 has 12 amino acids. Germline V gene sequence: CDR1 KGHSH, CDR2 LQKENI. The ends lost 4 bases at V and 11 bases at J; junction bases unmatched: 7. CDR3 loop: CASSRLGREQYF. The CDR3 region has the DNA TGTGCCAGCTCACGACTGGGGCGGGAGCAGTACTTC.